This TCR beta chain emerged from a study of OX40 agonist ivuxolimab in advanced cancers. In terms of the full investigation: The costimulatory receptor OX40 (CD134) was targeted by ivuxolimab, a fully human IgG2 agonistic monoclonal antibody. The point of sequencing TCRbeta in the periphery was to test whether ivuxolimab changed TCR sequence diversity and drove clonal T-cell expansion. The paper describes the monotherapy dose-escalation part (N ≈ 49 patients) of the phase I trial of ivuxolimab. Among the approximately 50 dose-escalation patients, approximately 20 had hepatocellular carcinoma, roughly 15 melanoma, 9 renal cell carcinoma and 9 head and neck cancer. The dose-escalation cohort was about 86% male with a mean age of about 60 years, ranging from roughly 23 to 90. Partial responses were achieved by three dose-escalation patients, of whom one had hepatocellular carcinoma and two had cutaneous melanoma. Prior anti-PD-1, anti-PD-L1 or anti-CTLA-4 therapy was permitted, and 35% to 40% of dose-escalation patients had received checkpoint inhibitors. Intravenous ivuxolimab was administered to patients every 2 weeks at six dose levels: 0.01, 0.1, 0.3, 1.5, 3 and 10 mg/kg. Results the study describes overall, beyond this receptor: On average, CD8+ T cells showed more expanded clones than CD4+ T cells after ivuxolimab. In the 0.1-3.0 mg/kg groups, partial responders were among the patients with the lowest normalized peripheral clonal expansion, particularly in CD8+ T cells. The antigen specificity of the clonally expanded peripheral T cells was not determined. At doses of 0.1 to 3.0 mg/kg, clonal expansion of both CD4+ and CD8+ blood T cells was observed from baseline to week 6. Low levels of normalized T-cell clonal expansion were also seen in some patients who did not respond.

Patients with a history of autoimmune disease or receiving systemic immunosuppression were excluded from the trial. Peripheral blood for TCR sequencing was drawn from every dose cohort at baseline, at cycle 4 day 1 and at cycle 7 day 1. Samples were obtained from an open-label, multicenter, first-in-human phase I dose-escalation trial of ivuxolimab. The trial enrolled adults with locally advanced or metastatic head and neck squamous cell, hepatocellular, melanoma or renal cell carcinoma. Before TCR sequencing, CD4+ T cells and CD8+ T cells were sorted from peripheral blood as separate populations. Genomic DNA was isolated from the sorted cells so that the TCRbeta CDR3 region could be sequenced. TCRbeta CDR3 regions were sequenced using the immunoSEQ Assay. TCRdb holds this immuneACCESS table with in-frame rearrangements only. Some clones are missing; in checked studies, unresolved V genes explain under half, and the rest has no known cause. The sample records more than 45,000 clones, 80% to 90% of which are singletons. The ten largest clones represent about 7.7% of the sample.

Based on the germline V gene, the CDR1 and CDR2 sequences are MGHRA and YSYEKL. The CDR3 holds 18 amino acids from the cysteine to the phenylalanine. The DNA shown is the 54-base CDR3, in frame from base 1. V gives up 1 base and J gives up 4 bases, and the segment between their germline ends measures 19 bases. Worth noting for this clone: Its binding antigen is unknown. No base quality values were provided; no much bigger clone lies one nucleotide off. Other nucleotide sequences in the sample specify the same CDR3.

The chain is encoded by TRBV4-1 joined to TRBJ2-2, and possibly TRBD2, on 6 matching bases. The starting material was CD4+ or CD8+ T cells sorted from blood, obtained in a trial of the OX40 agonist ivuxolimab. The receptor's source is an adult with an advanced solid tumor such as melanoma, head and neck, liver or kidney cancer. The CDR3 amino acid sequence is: CASSQVGSGGGLTGELFF. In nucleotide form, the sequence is TGCGCCAGCAGCCAAGTCGGTTCCGGGGGAGGACTCACCGGGGAGCTGTTTTTT.